This TCR beta chain came from a study of blood T cells in healthy people across ages. In the case of this clonotype: Its antigen is unidentified. A much larger clone differs from this one at a single base, so this may be a read error.

Per sample, extraction of total RNA gave at least 6 micrograms in every case. Whole-study findings and limits: The diversity estimates, figures obtained from one million T cells, were considered underestimates.

Alongside a J-beta primer mix, a sample-barcoded 5' primer served in a second PCR lasting about 7 to 12 cycles. Every cDNA was tagged by a template-switch adaptor with 12 random nucleotides. TCRdb analysed the 5' RACE reads with MiXCR anew, one entry per CDR3 protein. The sample consists of about 1.6 million distinct CDR3 sequences, roughly 32% of them appearing once. Germline V gene lookup returns CDR1 DFQATT and CDR2 SNEGSKA (reference sequence). The CDR3 consists of 11 residues. The rearrangement joins TRBV20-1 to TRBJ2-7, with D possibly matching TRBD1 (6 bases). This sequence originates from a woman in her twenties or thirties in good health. The material sequenced was blood. The CDR3 DNA follows: TGCAGTGCTAATTCAGGGGCCGAGCAGCACTTC. It yields the protein CSANSGAEQHF.